Reported below is one TCR beta chain. What it recognizes is unknown. These data originate in a study of OX40 agonist ivuxolimab in advanced cancers. Study in general: Patient treatment consisted of intravenous ivuxolimab administration every 2 weeks at 0.01 to 10 mg/kg.

Findings of the study overall: It was not determined which antigens were specifically recognized by the peripheral T cells that had undergone clonal expansion. Clonal expansion was seen in CD4+ and CD8+ blood T cells by week 6 at 0.1 to 3.0 mg/kg.

The data were produced by immunoSEQ multiplex PCR, yet TCRdb's version contains in-frame clones alone and is incomplete. Seen here are around 64,000 clones, 80% to 95% observed once, and the top ten hold under 10%. The CDR3 runs to 17 residues. V was shortened by 1 base and J by 4 bases, with 17 bases between the two germline ends. Germline V gives CDR1 LGHNA, CDR2 YSLEER. The origin of this receptor is an adult with an advanced solid tumor such as melanoma, head and neck, liver or kidney cancer. The chain recombines TRBV4-3 with TRBJ2-4; either TRBD1 or TRBD2 may supply D (5 bases each). Sequences were derived from CD4+ or CD8+ T cells sorted from blood, sampled in a trial of the OX40 agonist ivuxolimab. CDR3 nucleotide sequence: TGCGCCAGCAGCCAAGGGGTGGGGCGTTGGGGGAAAAACATTCAGTACTTC. Translating gives CASSQGVGRWGKNIQYF.